These T cell receptor beta chains were read from a single sample in a study of regulatory T cells in long-lasting Graves disease. TCRdb ran MiXCR on the multiplex PCR reads and lists one entry per CDR3 protein. The data show approximately 400,000 distinct CDR3 sequences, with 14% to 15% seen just once and 16% held by the top ten. These same records also appear under a second study, on T cells in Graves' hyperthyroidism and ophthalmopathy.

This sample comprised peripheral blood mononuclear cells (PBMCs), obtained at new diagnosis, from a patient treated with antithyroid drugs. These receptors were collected from a woman aged 25 to 39 with Graves disease. The CDR3 runs from the conserved cysteine through the conserved F or W. Fields, in order: J gene, D gene, V gene, clone size, CDR3 protein, CDR3 DNA. A D gene is named only where the DNA matches it firmly. Only part of the rows carry a size: once, few, many, or a class if the clone is expanded.

J gene: TRBJ1-3
D gene: -
V gene: TRBV6-5
clone size: -
CDR3 protein: CASSFLRDGNTIYF
CDR3 DNA: TGTGCCAGCAGTTTCCTCAGAGATGGAAACACCATATATTTT

J gene: TRBJ2-6
D gene: -
V gene: TRBV20-1
clone size: many
CDR3 protein: CSARDGPKWALSGANVLTF
CDR3 DNA: TGCAGTGCTAGAGATGGGCCTAAGTGGGCTCTCTCTGGGGCCAACGTCCTGACTTTC

J gene: TRBJ2-6
D gene: TRBD1
V gene: TRBV7-6
clone size: few
CDR3 protein: CASSAVTGGAGANVLTF
CDR3 DNA: TGTGCCAGCAGCGCGGTAACAGGGGGCGCTGGGGCCAACGTCCTGACTTTC

J gene: TRBJ1-6
D gene: -
V gene: TRBV25-1
clone size: -
CDR3 protein: CASSDGEPLHF
CDR3 DNA: TGTGCCAGCAGTGACGGGGAACCCCTCCACTTT

J gene: TRBJ2-1
D gene: -
V gene: TRBV20-1
clone size: many
CDR3 protein: CSATRTAYNEQFF
CDR3 DNA: TGCAGTGCAACTCGGACAGCCTACAATGAGCAGTTCTTC

J gene: TRBJ2-6
D gene: -
V gene: TRBV14
clone size: few
CDR3 protein: CASSQDPGARSGANVLTF
CDR3 DNA: TGTGCCAGCAGCCAAGATCCGGGGGCAAGGTCTGGGGCCAACGTCCTGACTTTC

J gene: TRBJ2-5
D gene: TRBD2
V gene: TRBV9
clone size: many
CDR3 protein: CASSVEGLARETQYF
CDR3 DNA: TGTGCCAGCAGCGTAGAGGGACTAGCGAGGGAGACCCAGTACTTC

J gene: TRBJ1-1
D gene: -
V gene: TRBV11-2
clone size: many
CDR3 protein: CASSLAVANTEAFF
CDR3 DNA: TGTGCCAGCAGCTTAGCTGTTGCGAACACTGAAGCTTTCTTT

J gene: TRBJ2-1
D gene: -
V gene: TRBV7-3
clone size: few
CDR3 protein: CASRPGTGDEQFF
CDR3 DNA: TGTGCCAGCAGACCCGGGACGGGCGATGAGCAGTTCTTC

J gene: TRBJ1-1
D gene: -
V gene: TRBV24-1
clone size: many
CDR3 protein: CATSMGTEAFF
CDR3 DNA: TGTGCCACCAGCATGGGGACTGAAGCTTTCTTT

J gene: TRBJ2-2
D gene: -
V gene: TRBV24-1
clone size: -
CDR3 protein: CATSGRVLANTGELFF
CDR3 DNA: TGTGCCACCAGTGGCAGAGTACTCGCGAACACCGGGGAGCTGTTTTTT

J gene: TRBJ1-1
D gene: -
V gene: TRBV7-8
clone size: many
CDR3 protein: CASSLPGPTRTEAFF
CDR3 DNA: TGTGCCAGCAGCTTACCCGGACCGACACGGACTGAAGCTTTCTTT

J gene: TRBJ1-5
D gene: -
V gene: TRBV7-6
clone size: -
CDR3 protein: CASSFRGFQPQHF
CDR3 DNA: TGTGCCAGCAGCTTTAGGGGGTTTCAGCCCCAGCATTTT

J gene: TRBJ1-4
D gene: -
V gene: TRBV4-1
clone size: few
CDR3 protein: CASSQVEGMGLFF
CDR3 DNA: TGCGCCAGCAGCCAAGTTGAAGGGATGGGCCTGTTTTTT

J gene: TRBJ1-1
D gene: -
V gene: TRBV29-1
clone size: many
CDR3 protein: CSARTLEAFF
CDR3 DNA: TGCAGCGCTCGGACTCTTGAAGCTTTCTTT

J gene: TRBJ1-2
D gene: TRBD1
V gene: TRBV28
clone size: many
CDR3 protein: CASREGPWTGGAYYGYTF
CDR3 DNA: TGTGCCAGCAGGGAAGGCCCGTGGACAGGGGGCGCGTACTATGGCTACACCTTC

J gene: TRBJ2-1
D gene: -
V gene: TRBV20-1
clone size: -
CDR3 protein: CSARSTLGAPNEQFF
CDR3 DNA: TGCAGTGCTAGATCCACTCTGGGGGCCCCCAATGAGCAGTTCTTC

J gene: TRBJ2-1
D gene: TRBD2
V gene: TRBV20-1
clone size: -
CDR3 protein: CSAPKAGADNEQFF
CDR3 DNA: TGCAGTGCCCCTAAGGCGGGAGCCGACAATGAGCAGTTCTTC

J gene: TRBJ2-7
D gene: TRBD1
V gene: TRBV12-3/TRBV12-4
clone size: many
CDR3 protein: CASSLVGTGIPYEQYF
CDR3 DNA: TGTGCCAGCAGTTTAGTTGGGACAGGGATCCCCTACGAGCAGTACTTC

J gene: TRBJ1-1
D gene: TRBD1
V gene: TRBV9
clone size: -
CDR3 protein: CASSPRQGVIANRRIEVFF
CDR3 DNA: TGTGCCAGCAGCCCCCGACAGGGGGTAATCGCGAATCGCCGCATAGAGGTTTTCTTT

J gene: TRBJ2-4
D gene: TRBD2
V gene: TRBV24-1
clone size: -
CDR3 protein: CATSTQRDYKNIQYF
CDR3 DNA: TGTGCCACCAGTACCCAGCGGGATTACAAAAACATTCAGTACTTC

J gene: TRBJ2-3
D gene: TRBD2
V gene: TRBV5-4
clone size: -
CDR3 protein: CASSRWREGTDTQYF
CDR3 DNA: TGTGCCAGCAGCCGTTGGCGGGAGGGCACAGATACGCAGTATTTT

J gene: TRBJ1-6
D gene: -
V gene: TRBV28
clone size: many
CDR3 protein: CASSLGPGFNSPLHF
CDR3 DNA: TGTGCCAGCAGCCTGGGACCGGGGTTTAATTCACCCCTCCACTTT

J gene: TRBJ2-1
D gene: TRBD2
V gene: TRBV2
clone size: many
CDR3 protein: CASSLSGRGYNEQFF
CDR3 DNA: TGTGCCAGCAGCCTTAGCGGGAGAGGCTACAATGAGCAGTTCTTC

J gene: TRBJ2-7
D gene: -
V gene: TRBV6-2/TRBV6-3
clone size: many
CDR3 protein: CASSTYEQYF
CDR3 DNA: TGTGCCAGCAGTACATACGAGCAGTACTTC